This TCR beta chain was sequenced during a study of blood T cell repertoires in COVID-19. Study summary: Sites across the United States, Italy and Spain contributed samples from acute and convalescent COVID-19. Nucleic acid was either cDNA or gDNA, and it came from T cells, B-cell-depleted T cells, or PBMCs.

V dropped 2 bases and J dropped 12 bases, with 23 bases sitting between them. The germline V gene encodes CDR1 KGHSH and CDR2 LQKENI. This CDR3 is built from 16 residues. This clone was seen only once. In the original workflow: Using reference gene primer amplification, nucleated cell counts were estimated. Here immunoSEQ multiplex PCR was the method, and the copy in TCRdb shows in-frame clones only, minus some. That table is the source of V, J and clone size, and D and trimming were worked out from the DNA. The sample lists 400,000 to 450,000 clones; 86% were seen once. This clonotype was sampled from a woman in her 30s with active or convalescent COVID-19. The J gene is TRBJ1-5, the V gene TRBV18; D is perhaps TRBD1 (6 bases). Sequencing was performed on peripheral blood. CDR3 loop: CASSPETGNILWRQHF. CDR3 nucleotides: TGTGCCAGCTCACCAGAAACAGGGAACATATTGTGGCGCCAGCATTTT.